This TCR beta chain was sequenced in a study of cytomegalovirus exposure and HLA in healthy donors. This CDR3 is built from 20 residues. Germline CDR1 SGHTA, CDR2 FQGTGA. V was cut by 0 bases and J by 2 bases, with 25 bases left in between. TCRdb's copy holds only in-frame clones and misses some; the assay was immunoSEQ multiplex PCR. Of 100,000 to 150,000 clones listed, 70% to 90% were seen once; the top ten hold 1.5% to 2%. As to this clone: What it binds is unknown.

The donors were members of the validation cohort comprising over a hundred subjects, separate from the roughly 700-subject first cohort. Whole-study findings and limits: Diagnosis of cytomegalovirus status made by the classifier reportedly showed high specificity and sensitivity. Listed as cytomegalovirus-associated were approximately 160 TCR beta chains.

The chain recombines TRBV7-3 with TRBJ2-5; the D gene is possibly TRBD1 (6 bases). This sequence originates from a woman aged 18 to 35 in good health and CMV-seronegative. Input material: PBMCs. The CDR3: CASSLTLRSRQARGQETQYF. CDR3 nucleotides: TGTGCCAGCAGCTTAACCCTCCGTTCTCGGCAGGCCAGGGGACAAGAGACCCAGTACTTC.